This TCR beta chain was found in a study of patients and donors after allogeneic stem cell transplantation. One entry per CDR3 protein, called by TCRdb with MiXCR from the RT-PCR reads. The sample lists 30,000 or so distinct CDR3 sequences; 6.8% were seen once. This clonotype was recorded at least ten times. V lost 6 bases, J lost 7 bases, and 13 bases lay in between. Germline CDR1 reads MNHEY; CDR2 reads SVGAGI. The CDR3 runs 14 residues. This chain uses TRBV6-5 with TRBJ1-6; D is unclear. The source of this sequence is a human donor who was either an allogeneic HSCT recipient or a stem cell or donor lymphocyte infusion donor (not recorded which). It is not recorded whose cells these are; they may come from a transplant donor. Sequenced input: blood, either unsorted or a sorted T cell fraction (not recorded which). This CDR3 is CASSPLRLNSPLHF. The CDR3 bases are TGTGCCAGCAGCCCCTTGAGGTTAAATTCACCCCTCCACTTT.